This TCR beta chain was obtained from a study of T-cell reconstitution after alpha-beta-depleted transplantation in children. Findings and limits, study-wide: Recipient T cells and thymic progenitors that survived gave rise to the high TCRbeta diversity observed at day 60 in some patients. Newly made T cells mostly supplied T-cell counts and diversity one year after transplant. About two months after transplant, alpha-beta T cells reportedly came from several hundred expanded graft clones.

The CDR3 length is 15 residues. CDR1 and CDR2 (germline): SEHNR, FQNEAQ (reference sequence). The ends were cut back, 1 base at V and 5 bases at J, with 12 bases in the middle. Preparing the TCRbeta library involved the use of unique molecular identifiers. A single record per CDR3 protein comes from TCRdb applying MiXCR to the PCR reads. Of hundreds of thousands of distinct CDR3 sequences listed, over 10% are singletons. As to this clonotype: Its antigen is unknown.

This TCR was recovered from a girl under 10 years old with congenital amegakaryocytic thrombocytopenia, due to receive a stem cell transplant. The genes are TRBV7-9 and TRBJ2-1; D call uncertain. The source material was PBMCs, sampled before TCRalphabeta/CD19-depleted stem cell transplant. Here the CDR3 DNA reads TGTGCCAGCAGCTTAGGAACTGTAACCCACAATGAGCAGTTCTTC. Amino acid sequence: CASSLGTVTHNEQFF.